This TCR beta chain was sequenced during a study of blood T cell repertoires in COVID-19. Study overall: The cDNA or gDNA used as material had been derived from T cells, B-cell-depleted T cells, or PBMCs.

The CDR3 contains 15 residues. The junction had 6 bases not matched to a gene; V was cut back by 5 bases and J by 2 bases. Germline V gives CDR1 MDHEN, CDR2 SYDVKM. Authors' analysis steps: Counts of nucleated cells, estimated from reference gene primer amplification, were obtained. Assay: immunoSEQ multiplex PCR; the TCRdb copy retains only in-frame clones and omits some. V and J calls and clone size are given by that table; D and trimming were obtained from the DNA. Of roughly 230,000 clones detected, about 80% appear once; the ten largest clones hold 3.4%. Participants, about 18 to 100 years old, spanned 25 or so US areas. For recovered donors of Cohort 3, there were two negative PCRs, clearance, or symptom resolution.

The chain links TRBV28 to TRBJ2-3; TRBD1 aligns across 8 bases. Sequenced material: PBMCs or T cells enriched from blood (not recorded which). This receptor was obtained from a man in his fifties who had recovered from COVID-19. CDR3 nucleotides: TGTGCCAGCAGTCGAACAGGGGGATACACAGATACGCAGTATTTT. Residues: CASSRTGGYTDTQYF.